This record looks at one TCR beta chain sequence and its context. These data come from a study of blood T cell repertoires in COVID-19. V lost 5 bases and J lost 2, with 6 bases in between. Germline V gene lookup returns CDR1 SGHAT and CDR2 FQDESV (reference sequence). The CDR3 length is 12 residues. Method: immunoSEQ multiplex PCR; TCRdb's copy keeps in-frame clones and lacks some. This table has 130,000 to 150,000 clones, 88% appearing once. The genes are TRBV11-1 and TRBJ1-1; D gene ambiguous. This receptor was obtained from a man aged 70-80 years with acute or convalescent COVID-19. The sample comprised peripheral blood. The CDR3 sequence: CASSPGNTEAFF. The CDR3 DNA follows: TGTGCCAGCAGCCCAGGTAACACTGAAGCTTTCTTT.